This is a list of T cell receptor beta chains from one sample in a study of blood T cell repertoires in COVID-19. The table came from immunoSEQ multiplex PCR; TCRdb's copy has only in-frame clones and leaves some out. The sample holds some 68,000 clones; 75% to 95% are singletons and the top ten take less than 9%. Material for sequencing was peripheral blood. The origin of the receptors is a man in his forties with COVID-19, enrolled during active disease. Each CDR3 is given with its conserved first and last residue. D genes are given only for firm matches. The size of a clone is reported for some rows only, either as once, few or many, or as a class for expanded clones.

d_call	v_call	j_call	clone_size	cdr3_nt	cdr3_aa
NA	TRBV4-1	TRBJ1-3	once	TGCGCCAGCAGCCAAGTCGGTTTGGCTGGAAACACCATATATTTT	CASSQVGLAGNTIYF
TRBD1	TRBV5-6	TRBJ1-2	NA	TGTGCCAGCAGCTTGGGGACAGGCGATTATGGCTACACCTTC	CASSLGTGDYGYTF
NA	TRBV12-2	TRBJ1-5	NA	TGTGCAAGTCGCCACCAGGGGATCAATCAGCCCCAGCATTTT	CASRHQGINQPQHF
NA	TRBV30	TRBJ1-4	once	TGTGCCTGGGCGTCGTGGCTAACTAATGAAAAACTGTTTTTT	CAWASWLTNEKLFF
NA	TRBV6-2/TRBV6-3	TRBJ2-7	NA	TGTGCCAGCAGTTGGGTGTACAGGCCAAGGGAGCAGTACTTC	CASSWVYRPREQYF
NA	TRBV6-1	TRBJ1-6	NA	TGTGCCAGCAGTGAACAGGGATCATCGGGTTCACCCCTCCACTTT	CASSEQGSSGSPLHF
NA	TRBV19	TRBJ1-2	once	TGTGCCAGTACCACACCTGGGGGCACTAACTATGGCTACACCTTC	CASTTPGGTNYGYTF
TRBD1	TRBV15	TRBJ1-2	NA	TGTGCCACCAGCAGATCCCCTCTCGACAGGGGATCTGGCTACACCTTC	CATSRSPLDRGSGYTF
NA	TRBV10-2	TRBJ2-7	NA	TGCGCCAGCAGTGCCGGGGGTCCCTACGAGCAGTACTTC	CASSAGGPYEQYF
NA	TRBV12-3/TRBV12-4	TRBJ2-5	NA	TGTGCCAGCACCCAGGACAGCCAAGAGACCCAGTACTTC	CASTQDSQETQYF
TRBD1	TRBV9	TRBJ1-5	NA	TGTGCCAGCAGCGTAGAGAGGACAGGGGGACATCAGCCCCAGCATTTT	CASSVERTGGHQPQHF
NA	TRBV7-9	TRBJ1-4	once	TGTGCCAGCAGCCCCATGGGGCCTAATGAAAAACTGTTTTTT	CASSPMGPNEKLFF
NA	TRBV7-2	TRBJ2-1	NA	TGTGCCGGCGGGTCTAGCTCCTACAATGAGCAGTTCTTC	CAGGSSSYNEQFF
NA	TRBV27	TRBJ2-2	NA	TGTGCCAGCAGTTTAAGAGACGGGGAGCTGTTTTTT	CASSLRDGELFF
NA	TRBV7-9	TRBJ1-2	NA	TGTGCCAGCAGCTTAGGCGCCCAGGATGGCTACACCTTC	CASSLGAQDGYTF
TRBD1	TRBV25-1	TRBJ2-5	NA	TGTGCCAGCAGAGGGACAGGGGAGGAGACCCAGTACTTC	CASRGTGEETQYF
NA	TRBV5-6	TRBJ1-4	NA	TGTGCCAGCAGCCGGACCCAGCCGGGGAAGGTTTTGAAACTGTTTTTT	CASSRTQPGKVLKLFF
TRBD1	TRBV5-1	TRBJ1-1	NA	TGCGCCAGCAGCGAAAACGCCGGGACAGGGGTCACTGAAGCTTTCTTT	CASSENAGTGVTEAFF
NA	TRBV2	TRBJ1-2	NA	TGTGCCAGCAGTGAGTTGGCAGGGAATAACTATGGCTACACCTTC	CASSELAGNNYGYTF
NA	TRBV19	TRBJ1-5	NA	TGTGCCAGTAGTCCGGCGGGAGGTCAGCCCCAGCATTTT	CASSPAGGQPQHF
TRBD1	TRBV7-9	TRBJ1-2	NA	TGTGCCAGCAGCTTAGTACAGGGGCCCAATGGCTACACCTTC	CASSLVQGPNGYTF
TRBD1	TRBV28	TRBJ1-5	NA	TGTGCCAGCGGGTCGGGACAGGGTAAGGGCAATCAGCCCCAGCATTTT	CASGSGQGKGNQPQHF
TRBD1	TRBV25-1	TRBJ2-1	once	TGTGCCAGCAGTGAATTAATACAGGGGCTTTACAATGAGCAGTTCTTC	CASSELIQGLYNEQFF
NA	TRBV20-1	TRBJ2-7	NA	TGCAGGGGACAAAACTCCTACGAGCAGTACTTC	CRGQNSYEQYF
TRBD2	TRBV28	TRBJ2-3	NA	TGTGCCAGCCGTGTAGCGGGGGATACGCAGTATTTT	CASRVAGDTQYF
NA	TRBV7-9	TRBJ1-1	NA	TGTGCCAGCCAGGGGATGGGAGTCACTGAAGCTTTCTTT	CASQGMGVTEAFF
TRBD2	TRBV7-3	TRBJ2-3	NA	TGTGCCAGCAGCTCACAAGGGCTAGCGGGGGCAGATACGCAGTATTTT	CASSSQGLAGADTQYF
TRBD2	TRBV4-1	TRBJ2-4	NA	TGCGCCAGCAGCCAAGTGGGAGGGGCAGCCAAAAACATTCAGTACTTC	CASSQVGGAAKNIQYF
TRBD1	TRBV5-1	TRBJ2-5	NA	TGCGCCAGCAGCTTGGTCGGGACAGGTCAAGAGACCCAGTACTTC	CASSLVGTGQETQYF
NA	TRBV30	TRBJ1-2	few	TGTGCCTGGAGTGTACTGCGGGTACGGGGCTACACCTTC	CAWSVLRVRGYTF
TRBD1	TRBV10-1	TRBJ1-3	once	TGCGCCAGCAGTGTAGGTAGGGGGCGTTATCTGCGACAGGCGCAAAGCTCTGGAAACACCATATATTTT	CASSVGRGRYLRQAQSSGNTIYF
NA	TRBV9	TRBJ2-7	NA	TGTGCCAGCAGCGTAGGGGCGGGGGCCACCTACGAGCAGTACTTC	CASSVGAGATYEQYF
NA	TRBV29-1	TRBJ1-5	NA	TGCAGCGTTGACTCAGGGAGGGCCCAGCATTTT	CSVDSGRAQHF
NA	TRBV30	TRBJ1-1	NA	TGTGCCTGGAGTGGAGGTGGGTATTTGGAAGCTTTCTTT	CAWSGGGYLEAFF
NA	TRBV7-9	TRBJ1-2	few	TGTGCCACCCCTCGACCTAAGGAGTATGGCTACACCTTC	CATPRPKEYGYTF
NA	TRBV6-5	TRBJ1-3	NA	TGTGCCTTAAGTGCCAGCTCTGGAAACACCATATATTTT	CALSASSGNTIYF
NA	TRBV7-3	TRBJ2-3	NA	TGTGCCAGCAGCTTAAACCGGGGTCCAACAGATACGCAGTATTTT	CASSLNRGPTDTQYF
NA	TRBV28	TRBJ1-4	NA	TGTGCCAGCAGTGACTTACGAAATGAAAAACTGTTTTTT	CASSDLRNEKLFF
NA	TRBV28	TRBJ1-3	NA	TGTGCCAGCATTTCCCGTGCGGGTGGAAACACCATATATTTT	CASISRAGGNTIYF
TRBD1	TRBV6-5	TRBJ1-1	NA	TGTGCCAGCAGAAAGGGACAGATGAACACTGAAGCTTTCTTT	CASRKGQMNTEAFF
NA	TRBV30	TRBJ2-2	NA	TGTGCCTGGAGTGTTAACGGCGGGGAGCTGTTTTTT	CAWSVNGGELFF
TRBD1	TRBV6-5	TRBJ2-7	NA	TGTGCCAGCAGTTACCCCGGGACAGGGTCATCCTACGAGCAGTACTTC	CASSYPGTGSSYEQYF
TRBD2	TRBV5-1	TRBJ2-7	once	TGCGCCAGCAGCTCGGGACTAGAGGCTTACGAGCAGTACTTC	CASSSGLEAYEQYF
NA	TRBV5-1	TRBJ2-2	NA	TGCGCCAGCAGCTTGCCCAGGGGCGACACCGGGGAGCTGTTTTTT	CASSLPRGDTGELFF
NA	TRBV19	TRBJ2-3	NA	TGTGCCAGTAGTATTCGGAGGAGCGCAGATACGCAGTATTTT	CASSIRRSADTQYF
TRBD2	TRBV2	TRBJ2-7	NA	TGTGCCAGCAGGAGCGGGAGTCAGGCGTTCTACGAGCAGTACTTC	CASRSGSQAFYEQYF
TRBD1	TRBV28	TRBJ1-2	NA	TGTGCCAGCAGTCCCGGGGGGGACAGGGGGCGGGTCTATGGCTACACCTTC	CASSPGGDRGRVYGYTF
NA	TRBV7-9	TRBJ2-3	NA	TGTGCCAGCAGCCTTCGGGATAGCACAGATACGCAGTATTTT	CASSLRDSTDTQYF
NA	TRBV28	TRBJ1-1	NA	TGTGCCAGCAGTTTGGGCCGGTTTGAAGCTTTCTTT	CASSLGRFEAFF
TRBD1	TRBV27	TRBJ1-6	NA	TGTGCCAGCGCGACAGGGTTTAATTCACCCCTCCACTTT	CASATGFNSPLHF
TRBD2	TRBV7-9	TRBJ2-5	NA	TGTGCCAGCAGCCCTCGACTAGCGGAGAAAGAGACCCAGTACTTC	CASSPRLAEKETQYF
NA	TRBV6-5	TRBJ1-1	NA	TGTGCCACCCTACTGGGAGGAGGGGTGAACACTGAAGCTTTCTTT	CATLLGGGVNTEAFF